A selection of T cell receptor beta chains follows, all from one sample in a study of glioma-infiltrating T cells. In TCRdb, the multiplex PCR reads were re-called with MiXCR into one record per CDR3 protein. The sample lists 150,000 or so distinct CDR3 sequences, 30% to 40% occurring once. Material for sequencing was glioma tissue, nonneoplastic brain tissue, or PBMCs (not recorded which). All receptors come from a human donor with low-grade glioma or glioblastoma, undergoing nonglioma brain surgery, or in good health (not recorded which). CDR3s include the opening cysteine and the closing phenylalanine or tryptophan. D genes are given only for firm matches. Clone size is shown for a subset of rows, as once, few, many or a class of expanded clone.

abundance: -; d_gene: -; v_gene: TRBV20-1; j_gene: TRBJ1-1; CDR3aa: CGASEGNWNTEAFF; CDR3nt: TGCGGTGCTAGCGAGGGTAACTGGAACACTGAAGCTTTCTTT
abundance: few; d_gene: -; v_gene: TRBV27; j_gene: TRBJ1-6; CDR3aa: CASSRTRDIGHSPLHF; CDR3nt: TGTGCCAGCAGCCGAACCCGGGACATCGGCCATTCACCCCTCCACTTT
abundance: -; d_gene: -; v_gene: TRBV27; j_gene: TRBJ2-2; CDR3aa: CASRDYGNTGELFF; CDR3nt: TGTGCCAGCAGGGATTATGGGAATACCGGGGAGCTGTTTTTT
abundance: -; d_gene: -; v_gene: TRBV7-2; j_gene: TRBJ1-2; CDR3aa: CASSLEGSRYGYTF; CDR3nt: TGTGCCAGCAGCTTAGAGGGCAGCCGCTATGGCTACACCTTC
abundance: -; d_gene: -; v_gene: TRBV27; j_gene: TRBJ1-1; CDR3aa: CASSLGIMNTEAFF; CDR3nt: TGTGCCAGCAGTTTAGGGATCATGAACACTGAAGCTTTCTTT
abundance: -; d_gene: -; v_gene: TRBV15; j_gene: TRBJ1-1; CDR3aa: CATSRVFGGITEAFF; CDR3nt: TGTGCCACCAGCAGAGTCTTTGGGGGTATCACTGAAGCTTTCTTT
abundance: -; d_gene: TRBD1; v_gene: TRBV10-3; j_gene: TRBJ2-1; CDR3aa: CAIRDRVIKSEQFF; CDR3nt: TGTGCCATCAGGGACAGGGTTATCAAGAGTGAGCAGTTCTTC
abundance: -; d_gene: TRBD2; v_gene: TRBV25-1; j_gene: TRBJ2-1; CDR3aa: CASSRVAGNYNEQFF; CDR3nt: TGTGCGAGCAGCAGAGTAGCGGGTAACTACAATGAGCAGTTCTTC
abundance: few; d_gene: -; v_gene: TRBV6-4; j_gene: TRBJ2-7; CDR3aa: CASSEERGYEQYF; CDR3nt: TGTGCCAGCAGTGAGGAGAGGGGCTACGAGCAGTACTTC
abundance: -; d_gene: -; v_gene: TRBV29-1; j_gene: TRBJ1-1; CDR3aa: CSVEVIGGTEAFF; CDR3nt: TGCAGCGTTGAGGTGATAGGGGGCACTGAAGCTTTCTTT
abundance: few; d_gene: -; v_gene: TRBV7-9; j_gene: TRBJ1-2; CDR3aa: CASSAFKVRGSGYTF; CDR3nt: TGTGCCAGCAGCGCTTTTAAGGTCCGAGGAAGTGGCTACACCTTC
abundance: many; d_gene: TRBD1; v_gene: TRBV7-6; j_gene: TRBJ2-7; CDR3aa: CASSLKPGTVSYEQYF; CDR3nt: TGTGCCAGCAGCTTAAAGCCAGGGACAGTTTCCTACGAGCAGTACTTC
abundance: -; d_gene: -; v_gene: TRBV6-1; j_gene: TRBJ1-2; CDR3aa: CASVEAPGSKGYTF; CDR3nt: TGTGCCAGCGTCGAGGCCCCCGGCTCAAAGGGCTACACCTTC
abundance: -; d_gene: -; v_gene: TRBV7-9; j_gene: TRBJ1-1; CDR3aa: CASSLNWGAFF; CDR3nt: TGTGCCAGCAGCTTAAACTGGGGAGCTTTCTTT
abundance: -; d_gene: TRBD1; v_gene: TRBV4-1; j_gene: TRBJ2-7; CDR3aa: CASSERGTGSSYEQYF; CDR3nt: TGCGCCAGCAGCGAGAGGGGGACAGGTAGCTCCTACGAGCAGTACTTC
abundance: -; d_gene: TRBD1; v_gene: TRBV6-2/TRBV6-3; j_gene: TRBJ2-5; CDR3aa: CASRRTGETQYF; CDR3nt: TGTGCCAGCAGAAGGACAGGGGAGACCCAGTACTTC
abundance: few; d_gene: -; v_gene: TRBV20-1; j_gene: TRBJ2-7; CDR3aa: CSARDQEGSYEQYF; CDR3nt: TGCAGTGCTAGAGATCAAGAGGGTTCCTACGAGCAGTACTTC
abundance: few; d_gene: TRBD1; v_gene: TRBV6-1; j_gene: TRBJ1-1; CDR3aa: CASGTGAGNTEAFF; CDR3nt: TGTGCCAGCGGGACAGGGGCCGGGAACACTGAAGCTTTCTTT
abundance: many; d_gene: -; v_gene: TRBV27; j_gene: TRBJ2-3; CDR3aa: CASSLMGSGISTDTQYF; CDR3nt: TGTGCCAGCAGTTTAATGGGTAGCGGAATTAGCACAGATACGCAGTATTTT
abundance: -; d_gene: -; v_gene: TRBV6-1; j_gene: TRBJ1-2; CDR3aa: CASSPTGEYGYTF; CDR3nt: TGTGCCAGCAGCCCGACAGGCGAATATGGCTACACCTTC
abundance: -; d_gene: TRBD1; v_gene: TRBV6-6; j_gene: TRBJ2-7; CDR3aa: CASSYAGTGNYEQYF; CDR3nt: TGTGCCAGCAGTTACGCCGGGACAGGGAACTACGAGCAGTACTTC
abundance: few; d_gene: -; v_gene: TRBV20-1; j_gene: TRBJ2-5; CDR3aa: CSARDWTGPTQETQYF; CDR3nt: TGCAGTGCTAGAGATTGGACGGGTCCTACCCAAGAGACCCAGTACTTC
abundance: few; d_gene: -; v_gene: TRBV2; j_gene: TRBJ2-3; CDR3aa: CASSDRGLGGTDTQYF; CDR3nt: TGTGCCAGCAGTGATCGGGGGCTAGGGGGCACAGATACGCAGTATTTT
abundance: few; d_gene: -; v_gene: TRBV6-1; j_gene: TRBJ2-7; CDR3aa: CASSGGPEQYF; CDR3nt: TGTGCCAGCAGTGGGGGGCCCGAGCAGTACTTC
abundance: few; d_gene: -; v_gene: TRBV6-6; j_gene: TRBJ1-2; CDR3aa: CASSYSMGGTDYYGYTF; CDR3nt: TGTGCCAGCAGTTACTCGATGGGGGGAACCGACTACTATGGCTACACCTTC
abundance: few; d_gene: -; v_gene: TRBV7-6; j_gene: TRBJ2-3; CDR3aa: CASSLRVLGAVGTDTQYF; CDR3nt: TGTGCCAGCAGCTTAAGGGTTTTGGGGGCCGTCGGCACAGATACGCAGTATTTT
abundance: many; d_gene: -; v_gene: TRBV20-1; j_gene: TRBJ2-1; CDR3aa: CSARVESDAEQFF; CDR3nt: TGCAGTGCTAGAGTCGAGAGTGATGCTGAGCAGTTCTTC
abundance: few; d_gene: -; v_gene: TRBV10-2; j_gene: TRBJ2-1; CDR3aa: CASNRDEQFF; CDR3nt: TGCGCCAGCAACCGAGATGAGCAGTTCTTC
abundance: few; d_gene: -; v_gene: TRBV6-1; j_gene: TRBJ1-3; CDR3aa: CASSSSGRGLSGNTIYF; CDR3nt: -
abundance: few; d_gene: TRBD1; v_gene: TRBV7-9; j_gene: TRBJ2-7; CDR3aa: CASSLDWDREHEQYF; CDR3nt: TGTGCCAGCAGCTTAGATTGGGACAGGGAGCACGAGCAGTACTTC
abundance: few; d_gene: -; v_gene: TRBV28; j_gene: TRBJ1-2; CDR3aa: CASTDRTNYGYTF; CDR3nt: TGTGCCAGCACGGACAGAACTAACTATGGCTACACCTTC
abundance: -; d_gene: -; v_gene: TRBV27; j_gene: TRBJ1-5; CDR3aa: CASSFGVRQPQHF; CDR3nt: TGTGCCAGCAGTTTTGGAGTCCGACAGCCCCAGCATTTT
abundance: many; d_gene: -; v_gene: TRBV7-2; j_gene: TRBJ2-7; CDR3aa: CASSPKGLGYYEQYF; CDR3nt: TGTGCCAGCAGCCCAAAGGGACTCGGTTACTACGAGCAGTACTTC
abundance: -; d_gene: TRBD2; v_gene: TRBV9; j_gene: TRBJ2-3; CDR3aa: CASSVVGLALDTQYF; CDR3nt: TGTGCCAGCAGCGTAGTGGGACTAGCGTTAGATACGCAGTATTTT
abundance: -; d_gene: -; v_gene: TRBV20-1; j_gene: TRBJ2-5; CDR3aa: CSALNRVQETQYF; CDR3nt: TGCAGTGCTCTAAATAGGGTGCAAGAGACCCAGTACTTC
abundance: -; d_gene: TRBD1; v_gene: TRBV20-1; j_gene: TRBJ2-7; CDR3aa: CSATSGQGADYEQYF; CDR3nt: TGCAGTGCCACTTCTGGACAGGGGGCCGACTACGAGCAGTACTTC
abundance: -; d_gene: -; v_gene: TRBV24-1; j_gene: TRBJ2-7; CDR3aa: CATTVFGEQYF; CDR3nt: TGTGCCACCACAGTTTTTGGGGAGCAGTACTTC
abundance: few; d_gene: -; v_gene: TRBV20-1; j_gene: TRBJ1-1; CDR3aa: CSARPSTGLNTEAFF; CDR3nt: TGCAGTGCTAGGCCTTCGACAGGCCTTAACACTGAAGCTTTCTTT
abundance: -; d_gene: -; v_gene: TRBV10-2; j_gene: TRBJ2-3; CDR3aa: CASGFSTDTQYF; CDR3nt: TGTGCCAGCGGTTTTAGCACAGATACGCAGTATTTT
abundance: -; d_gene: TRBD2; v_gene: TRBV15; j_gene: TRBJ2-7; CDR3aa: CATSETSGRGYEQYF; CDR3nt: TGTGCCACCTCCGAGACTAGCGGGAGGGGCTACGAGCAGTACTTC
abundance: few; d_gene: -; v_gene: TRBV4-3; j_gene: TRBJ1-6; CDR3aa: CASSQGNRVSPLHF; CDR3nt: TGCGCCAGCAGCCAAGGCAACAGGGTTTCACCCCTCCACTTT
abundance: -; d_gene: -; v_gene: TRBV28; j_gene: TRBJ2-7; CDR3aa: CASSYGNSYEQYF; CDR3nt: TGTGCCAGCAGTTATGGCAACTCCTACGAGCAGTACTTC
abundance: -; d_gene: -; v_gene: TRBV7-9; j_gene: TRBJ2-5; CDR3aa: CASSLAGGDETQYF; CDR3nt: TGTGCCAGCAGCTTAGCGGGGGGCGATGAGACCCAGTACTTC
abundance: few; d_gene: -; v_gene: TRBV4-1; j_gene: TRBJ1-6; CDR3aa: CASSQDTQDNSPLHF; CDR3nt: TGCGCCAGCAGCCAAGATACCCAAGACAATTCACCCCTCCACTTT
abundance: few; d_gene: -; v_gene: TRBV6-2/TRBV6-3; j_gene: TRBJ1-1; CDR3aa: CASSRGRDTEAFF; CDR3nt: TGTGCCAGCAGTCGGGGTAGGGACACTGAAGCTTTCTTT
abundance: few; d_gene: -; v_gene: TRBV4-2; j_gene: TRBJ2-7; CDR3aa: CASSQDLGGYEQYF; CDR3nt: TGTGCCAGCAGCCAAGATCTGGGGGGCTACGAGCAGTACTTC
abundance: -; d_gene: -; v_gene: TRBV20-1; j_gene: TRBJ2-7; CDR3aa: CSATLSPGRDEQYF; CDR3nt: TGCAGTGCTACTCTTTCACCAGGGAGAGACGAGCAGTACTTC
abundance: -; d_gene: TRBD2; v_gene: TRBV3-1; j_gene: TRBJ2-1; CDR3aa: CASSPRISGSSHEQFF; CDR3nt: TGTGCCAGCAGCCCACGTATTAGCGGGAGTTCGCATGAGCAGTTCTTC
abundance: -; d_gene: TRBD1; v_gene: TRBV7-3; j_gene: TRBJ1-1; CDR3aa: CASSVQGGRTEAFF; CDR3nt: TGTGCCAGCAGCGTCCAGGGGGGTCGGACTGAAGCTTTCTTT
abundance: -; d_gene: -; v_gene: TRBV6-2/TRBV6-3; j_gene: TRBJ1-2; CDR3aa: CASSYSQGANYGYSF; CDR3nt: TGTGCCAGCAGTTACTCCCAGGGCGCGAACTATGGCTACAGCTTC